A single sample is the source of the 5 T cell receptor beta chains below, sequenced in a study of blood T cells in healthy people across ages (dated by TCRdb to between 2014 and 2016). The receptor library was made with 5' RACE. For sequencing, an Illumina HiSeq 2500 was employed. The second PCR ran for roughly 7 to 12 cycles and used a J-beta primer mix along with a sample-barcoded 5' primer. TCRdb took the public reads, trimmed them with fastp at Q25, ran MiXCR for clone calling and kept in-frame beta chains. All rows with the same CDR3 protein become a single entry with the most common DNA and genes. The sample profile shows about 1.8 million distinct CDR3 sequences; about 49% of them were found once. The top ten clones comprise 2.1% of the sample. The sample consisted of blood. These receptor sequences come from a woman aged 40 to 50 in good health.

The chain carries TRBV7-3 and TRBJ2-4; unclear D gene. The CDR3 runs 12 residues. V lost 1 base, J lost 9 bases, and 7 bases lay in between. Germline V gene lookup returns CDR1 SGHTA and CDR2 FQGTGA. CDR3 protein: CASSLNDGIQYF. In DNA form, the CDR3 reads TGTGCCAGCAGCTTAAACGATGGCATTCAGTACTTC.

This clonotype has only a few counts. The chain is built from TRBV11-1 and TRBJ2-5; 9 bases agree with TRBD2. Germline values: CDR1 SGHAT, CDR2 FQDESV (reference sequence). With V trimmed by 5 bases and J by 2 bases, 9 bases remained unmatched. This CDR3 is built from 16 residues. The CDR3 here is CASSRRVAGVQETQYF. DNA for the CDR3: TGTGCCAGCAGCCGCCGAGTAGCGGGGGTACAAGAGACCCAGTACTTC.

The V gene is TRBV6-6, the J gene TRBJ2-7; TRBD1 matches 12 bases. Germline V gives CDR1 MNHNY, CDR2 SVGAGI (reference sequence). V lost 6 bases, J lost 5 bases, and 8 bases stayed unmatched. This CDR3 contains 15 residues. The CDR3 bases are TGTGCCAGCAGCCTTGGGACAGGGGGCATCGACGAGCAGTACTTC. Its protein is CASSLGTGGIDEQYF.

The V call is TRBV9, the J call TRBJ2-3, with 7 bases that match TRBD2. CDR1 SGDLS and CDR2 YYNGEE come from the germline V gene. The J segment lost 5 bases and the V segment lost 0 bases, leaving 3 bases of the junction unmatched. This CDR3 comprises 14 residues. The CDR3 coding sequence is TGTGCCAGCAGCGTAGCACCGGGGGGAGATACGCAGTATTTT. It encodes CASSVAPGGDTQYF.

CDR3 coding DNA: TGTGCCAGCAGTGGAAGGACAGTCCTTACAGATACGCAGTATTTT. Translation: CASSGRTVLTDTQYF. The rearrangement joins TRBV6-2 or TRBV6-3 to TRBJ2-3, with D possibly TRBD1 on 6 matching bases. Germline V gene lookup returns CDR1 MNHEY and CDR2 SVGEGT. V dropped 5 bases and J dropped 3 bases, with 15 bases sitting between them. The CDR3 is made up of 15 amino acids.